The 27 T cell receptor beta chains reported below all come from one sample, sequenced in a study of regulatory T cells in long-lasting Graves disease. iRepertoire HTBI primers and Arm-PCR of CDR3 regions built TCR beta libraries. TCRdb processed the multiplex PCR reads anew with MiXCR; each CDR3 protein has one entry. The sample lists 680,000 or so distinct CDR3 sequences, 15% to 20% occurring once. Described time point: newly diagnosed GD, antithyroid drugs for less than 3 months. The TCR library was made from RNA extracted from PBMCs. The data also belong to a second study, concerning T cells in Graves' hyperthyroidism and ophthalmopathy.

Here the sequenced sample was peripheral blood mononuclear cells (PBMCs), taken at new diagnosis, from a patient treated with antithyroid drugs. The source is a woman in her 30s with Graves disease.

The V gene is TRBV19, the J gene TRBJ1-1, with D hard to call. Trimming left V 7 bases short and J 7 bases short, with 7 bases between. The CDR3 sequence is 10 residues long. Germline values: CDR1 LNHDA, CDR2 SQIVND (reference sequence). In DNA form, the CDR3 reads TGTGCCAGTAAGGACGGTGAAGCTTTCTTT. Encoded protein: CASKDGEAFF.

The chain recombines TRBV7-9 with TRBJ2-1; maybe TRBD1 (5 bases). The CDR3 has 11 residues. In germline, CDR1 is SEHNR, CDR2 FQNEAQ (reference sequence). The V and J ends lost 5 bases and 10 bases respectively, with 9 bases between them. DNA for the CDR3: TGTGCCAGCAGCCCCTCAGGGGAGCAGTTCTTC. Translation: CASSPSGEQFF.

This clonotype occurred many times. The rearrangement joins TRBV30 to TRBJ1-5, with D perhaps TRBD1 (6 bases). This CDR3 spans 14 amino acids. Germline CDR1 is GTSNPN and CDR2 is SVGIG (reference sequence). V was clipped by 1 base and J by 9 bases, with 16 bases between them. CDR3: CAWSAAGGHTPQHF. For the CDR3, the DNA is TGTGCCTGGAGTGCGGCGGGGGGACATACGCCCCAGCATTTT.

In its sample, this clonotype was seen many times. The genes are TRBV7-8 and TRBJ1-1; no reliable D call. The CDR3 spans 16 residues. V was trimmed by 7 bases and J by 0 bases, leaving 18 bases between them. The germline V gene encodes CDR1 SGHVS and CDR2 FQNEAQ. Here the CDR3 reads CASIWRHTGLNTEAFF. Written as DNA, the CDR3 is TGTGCCAGCATCTGGAGGCACACCGGTCTGAACACTGAAGCTTTCTTT.

This clonotype was seen repeatedly, ten times or more. V gene TRBV28 combines with J gene TRBJ2-6, with TRBD1 matching over 8 bases. Trimming removed 6 bases from V and 1 base from J; junction bases left unmatched: 8. This CDR3 has 17 residues. The germline CDR1 and CDR2 sequences are MDHEN and SYDVKM. The CDR3 DNA follows: TGTGCCAGCAGAAGGGGGACAGGCCGGTCTGGGGCCAACGTCCTGACTTTC. It encodes CASRRGTGRSGANVLTF.

This clonotype was detected ten times or more. The CDR3 here is CASSIRTGEYGYTF. Written as DNA, the CDR3 is TGTGCCAGCAGTATCAGGACAGGGGAATATGGCTACACCTTC. V and J are TRBV28 and TRBJ1-2, with TRBD1 matching over 9 bases. There are 14 residues in the CDR3. V shed 5 bases, J shed 5 bases, and the junction held 6 bases outside the gene matches. Germline assignment: CDR1 MDHEN and CDR2 SYDVKM.

This chain joins TRBV6-1 and TRBJ2-5; 14 bases are shared with TRBD2. Germline V gene sequence: CDR1 MNHNS, CDR2 SASEGT. The junction had 13 bases not matched to a gene; V was cut back by 5 bases and J by 5 bases. The CDR3 length is 18 residues. CDR3 bases: TGTGCCAGCAGTCGACCGGGACTAGCGGGGGCGGTAAGCGAGACCCAGTACTTC. Translated: CASSRPGLAGAVSETQYF.

This clonotype was detected only a few times. This chain links TRBV3-1 with TRBJ2-3; maybe TRBD1 (5 bases). Germline CDR1 is LGHDT and CDR2 is YNNKEL (reference sequence). This CDR3 spans 19 amino acids. V was cut by 1 base and J by 8 bases, with 28 bases left in between. CDR3 nucleotide sequence: TGTGCCAGCAGCCAAGTTTTAGGGGCGCCTGCAGGGTCGGCTGGTACGCAGTATTTT. Protein sequence: CASSQVLGAPAGSAGTQYF.

This clonotype was seen only a few times. V gene TRBV6-1 combines with J gene TRBJ1-4; maybe TRBD1 (5 bases). From germline, CDR1 is MNHNS and CDR2 SASEGT. CDR3 length: 10 amino acids. The V gene lost 6 bases and the J gene lost 15 bases, with 11 bases spanning the gap. The CDR3 protein is CASRGPEVFF. In DNA, the CDR3 is TGTGCCAGCAGGGGACCAGAGGTGTTTTTT.

The rearrangement uses TRBV29-1 and TRBJ1-2; TRBD1 is a possible D gene (6 bases). CDR3 length equals 12 residues. The germline V and J ends were trimmed by 3 bases and 6 bases, with 11 bases remaining between them. Germline CDR1 is SQVTM and CDR2 is ANQGSEA. DNA of the CDR3: TGCAGCGTTGATCTGAGGGGGGATGGCTACACCTTC. Its translation: CSVDLRGDGYTF.

In this sample, this clonotype turned up a few times. The rearrangement links TRBV12-3 or TRBV12-4 to TRBJ1-5; D gene unclear. The CDR3 has 15 amino acids. Trimming pared 3 bases from V and 0 bases from J, leaving 9 bases between. CDR3 sequence: CASSFGSGSNQPQHF. The CDR3 coding sequence is TGTGCCAGCAGTTTCGGGTCGGGTAGCAATCAGCCCCAGCATTTT.

This clonotype appeared a few times. The V call is TRBV7-9, the J call TRBJ2-1, with D possibly called TRBD1 or TRBD2 (5 bases each). Trimming left V 5 bases short and J 7 bases short, with 21 bases between. The CDR3 contains 16 residues. Germline CDR1 reads SEHNR; CDR2 reads FQNEAQ (reference sequence). The CDR3 loop reads CASSRGSTDLLNEQFF. In nucleotides, the CDR3 is TGTGCCAGCAGCCGGGGCAGTACAGACCTTTTAAATGAGCAGTTCTTC.

The CDR3 protein is CASSAGLANYEQYF. In DNA form, the CDR3 reads TGTGCCAGTAGTGCTGGACTAGCGAACTACGAGCAGTACTTC. V is TRBV19 and J is TRBJ2-7; TRBD2 agrees at 9 bases. Trimming cost V 5 bases and J 3 bases; bases outside gene matches: 5. The CDR3 contains 14 residues. Germline V CDR1 and CDR2: LNHDA, SQIVND (reference sequence).

This clonotype has a single count. The rearrangement uses TRBV11-2 and TRBJ2-1; 11 bases match TRBD2. V dropped 5 bases and J dropped 7; count of bases not matched to a gene: 7. Per germline, CDR1 SGHAT and CDR2 FQNNGV. The CDR3 spans 15 residues. CDR3 bases: TGTGCCAGCAGCCCCACTAGCGGGAGTTCTAATGAGCAGTTCTTC. Amino acids: CASSPTSGSSNEQFF.

The sample holds many counts of this clonotype. The chain links TRBV7-8 to TRBJ2-5; 8 bases map to TRBD1. Unmatched junction bases numbered 3, after V lost 7 bases and J lost 2 bases. Germline CDR1 and CDR2: SGHVS and FQNEAQ. The CDR3 consists of 13 residues. The chain's CDR3 is CASIRTGQETQYF. As DNA, the CDR3 is TGTGCCAGCATACGGACAGGGCAAGAGACCCAGTACTTC.

This chain joins TRBV6-1 and TRBJ2-7; 8 bases match TRBD1. Germline V gene sequence: CDR1 MNHNS, CDR2 SASEGT. The CDR3 is made up of 14 amino acids. J gave up 2 bases and V 6 bases, and 6 bases lay outside the gene matches. The CDR3 DNA sequence: TGTGCCAGCAGACAGGGGGGCCGGACCTACGAGCAGTACTTC. Translating it yields CASRQGGRTYEQYF.

This clonotype came up many times. The chain has TRBV12-3 or TRBV12-4 and TRBJ1-1; D unclear. This CDR3 comprises 15 residues. Trimming shortened V by 3 bases and J by 0 bases, and 11 bases separated the two germline ends. Here the CDR3 reads CASSFSQAMNTEAFF. CDR3 nucleotides: TGTGCCAGCAGTTTTAGTCAGGCGATGAACACTGAAGCTTTCTTT.

At least ten counts were recorded for this clonotype. The chain couples TRBV7-2 to TRBJ2-5; no definite D call. Trimming removed 1 base from V and 9 bases from J, with 9 bases in between. Germline CDR1 reads SGHTA; CDR2 reads FQGNSA. This CDR3 spans 12 amino acids. This CDR3 reads CASSLGRWAQYF. The CDR3 DNA is TGTGCCAGCAGCTTAGGGCGTTGGGCCCAGTACTTC.

This clonotype came up a few times. The chain is built from TRBV4-1 and TRBJ2-5, with TRBD1 as a possible D gene (5 bases). The CDR3 sequence is 15 residues long. Germline loops: CDR1 MGHRA, CDR2 YSYEKL. V lost 1 base and J lost 5, with 14 bases in between. This CDR3 is CASSQGQGDVETQYF. CDR3 DNA sequence: TGCGCCAGCAGCCAAGGCCAAGGGGATGTGGAGACCCAGTACTTC.

V gene TRBV29-1 combines with J gene TRBJ1-4; no definite D call. Per germline, CDR1 SQVTM and CDR2 ANQGSEA. V was cut by 4 bases and J by 4 bases, with 10 bases left in between. This CDR3 contains 13 residues. CDR3 nucleotides: TGCAGCGTTGGTCGTAGTTTTAATGAAAAACTGTTTTTT. This encodes CSVGRSFNEKLFF.

This clonotype has just a few counts. The chain has TRBV6-1 and TRBJ2-3, with 8 bases identical to TRBD2. Germline V gene data show CDR1 as MNHNS and CDR2 as SASEGT. CDR3 length: 16 residues. The V and J ends lost 6 bases and 2 bases, in that order; junction bases with no gene match: 10. The CDR3 nucleotides read TGTGCCAGCAGAGAACTCACTAGCGGACACACAGATACGCAGTATTTT. As protein: CASRELTSGHTDTQYF.

This clonotype was counted ten times or more. This chain joins TRBV12-3 or TRBV12-4 and TRBJ1-3; no clear D gene. The CDR3 loop spans 14 amino acids. The germline V and J ends were trimmed by 8 bases and 0 bases, with 11 bases remaining between them. CDR3: CASASPHSGNTIYF. CDR3 coding DNA: TGTGCCAGCGCCTCCCCCCACTCTGGAAACACCATATATTTT.

A few counts support this clonotype. The chain has TRBV20-1 and TRBJ2-5; D possibly corresponds to TRBD2 (5 bases). Trimming pared 6 bases from V and 3 bases from J, leaving 29 bases between. The germline V gene has CDR1 DFQATT and CDR2 SNEGSKA (reference sequence). The CDR3 runs to 18 residues. The CDR3: CSALIRDEGLRWEETQYF. CDR3 coding DNA: TGCAGTGCCCTAATACGGGATGAAGGCCTGAGGTGGGAAGAGACCCAGTACTTC.

This clonotype came up a few times. It is likely a read error, because the conserved phenylalanine at the end of the CDR3 is missing. The chain combines TRBV12-3 or TRBV12-4 with TRBJ1-1; D gene ambiguous. The CDR3 spans 12 residues. Trimming pared 6 bases from V and 11 bases from J, leaving 16 bases between. Written as DNA, the CDR3 is TGTGCCAGCAGCCTTTTCCCACATGGGGCTTTCTCT. Translated, it gives CASSLFPHGAFS.

This chain uses TRBV18 with TRBJ1-1; no firm D call. CDR3 length: 14 amino acids. The germline gives CDR1 KGHSH, CDR2 LQKENI. Trimming cost V 1 base and J 4 bases, with 10 bases left between them. CDR3 DNA sequence: TGTGCCAGCTCACCACTCGGCAGGACCACTGAAGCTTTCTTT. Encoded protein: CASSPLGRTTEAFF. Using reference TRBV18 and TRBJ1-1 for the parts outside the CDR3, the full variable domain is NAGVMQNPRHLVRRRGQEARLRCSPMKGHSHVYWYRQLPEEGLKFMVYLQKENIIDESGMPKERFSAEFPKEGPSILRIQQVVRGDSAAYFCASSPLGRTTEAFFGQGTRLTVV.

The sample holds many counts of this clonotype. The chain joins TRBV24-1 to TRBJ2-1, with 8 nucleotides matching TRBD1. This CDR3 has 14 amino acids. The germline gives CDR1 KGHDR, CDR2 SFDVKD. V shed 0 bases, J shed 8 bases, and the junction held 2 bases outside the gene matches. The DNA of the CDR3 is TGTGCCACCAGTGATTTGTTGGACAGGGATGAGCAGTTCTTC. Protein: CATSDLLDRDEQFF.

This clonotype has ten or more counts. The genes are TRBV20-1 and TRBJ1-1, with TRBD1 matching 9 bases. The V and J ends lost 6 bases and 4 bases, in that order; junction bases with no gene match: 6. CDR1 is DFQATT, CDR2 SNEGSKA, per germline (reference sequence). CDR3 length: 13 amino acids. The DNA for the CDR3 is TGCAGTGCCTCTACAGGGGGCGGCACTGAAGCTTTCTTT. This encodes CSASTGGGTEAFF.